This T cell receptor (beta chain) comes out of a study of graft-versus-host responses after intestinal transplantation. Study summary: Uniformly, recipients were administered anti-thymocyte globulin induction with subsequent tacrolimus and steroids for 3 to 4 years.

Here immunoSEQ multiplex PCR was the method, and the copy in TCRdb shows in-frame clones only, minus some. The table lists roughly 70,000 clones, 84% of them singletons. CDR3 length equals 15 residues. Germline V gene sequence: CDR1 LNHDA, CDR2 SQIVND (reference sequence). The V end was cut by 5 bases, the J end by 4 bases, with 17 bases between. This clone was seen a few times. The antigen is unknown. This chain connects TRBV19 to TRBJ1-2; D remains ambiguous. The material sequenced was unstimulated CD4+ T cells sorted from spleen or lymph node cells, taken before transplant. This TCR was recovered from a human donor who was the organ donor for an intestinal transplant. The CDR3 region is CASSPGPGRSYGYTF. Here the CDR3 DNA reads TGTGCCAGTAGTCCGGGCCCCGGGAGGAGCTATGGCTACACCTTC.